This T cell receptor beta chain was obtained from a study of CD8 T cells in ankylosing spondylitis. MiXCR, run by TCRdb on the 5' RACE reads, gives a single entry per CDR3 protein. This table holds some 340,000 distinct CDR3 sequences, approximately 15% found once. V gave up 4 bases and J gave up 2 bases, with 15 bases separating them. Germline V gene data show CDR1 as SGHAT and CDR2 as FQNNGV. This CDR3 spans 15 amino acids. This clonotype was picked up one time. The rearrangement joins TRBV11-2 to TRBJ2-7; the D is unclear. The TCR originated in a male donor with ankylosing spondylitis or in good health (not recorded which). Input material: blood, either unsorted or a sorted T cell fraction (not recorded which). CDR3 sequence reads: CASSSILGRTYEQYF. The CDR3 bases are TGTGCCAGCAGCTCCATACTTGGAAGGACCTACGAGCAGTACTTC.